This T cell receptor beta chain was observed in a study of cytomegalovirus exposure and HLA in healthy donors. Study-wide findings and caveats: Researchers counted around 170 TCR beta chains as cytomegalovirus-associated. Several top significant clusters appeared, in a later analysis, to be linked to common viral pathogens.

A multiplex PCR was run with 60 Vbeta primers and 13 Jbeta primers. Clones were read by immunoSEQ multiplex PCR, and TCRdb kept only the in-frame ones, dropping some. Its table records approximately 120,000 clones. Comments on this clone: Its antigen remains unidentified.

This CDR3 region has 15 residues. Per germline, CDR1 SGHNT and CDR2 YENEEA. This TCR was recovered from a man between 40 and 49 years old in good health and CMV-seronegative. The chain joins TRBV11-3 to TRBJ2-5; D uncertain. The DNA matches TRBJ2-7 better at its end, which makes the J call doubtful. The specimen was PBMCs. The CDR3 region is CASSPGVVDPYEQYF. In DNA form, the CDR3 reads TGTGCCAGCAGTCCCGGAGTAGTGGATCCCTACGAGCAGTACTTC.